A selection of T cell receptor beta chains follows, all from one sample in a study of blood T cell dynamics during melanoma immunotherapy. Measured with immunoSEQ multiplex PCR; TCRdb has only the in-frame clones, and not every one. The sample contains about 13,000 clones, roughly 94% of which appear only once. Material: effector memory CD8+ T cells from blood, obtained from a patient treated with checkpoint blockade. The receptors derive from a human donor with melanoma. Each CDR3 is given with its conserved first and last residue. Fields, in order: J gene, V gene, CDR3 protein.

J: TRBJ1-3
V: TRBV15
CDR3: CATSTVERNTIYF

J: TRBJ1-1
V: TRBV4-1
CDR3: CASSQPLMNTEAFF

J: TRBJ2-2
V: TRBV28
CDR3: CASSQGLPTGELFF

J: TRBJ2-6
V: TRBV27
CDR3: CASSLTGASGANVLTF

J: TRBJ1-1
V: TRBV19
CDR3: CASSWMIDGGEAFF

J: TRBJ2-3
V: TRBV9
CDR3: CASSASGTSGYTDTQYF

J: TRBJ1-2
V: TRBV27
CDR3: CASSLSAGFGYTF

J: TRBJ2-7
V: TRBV9
CDR3: CASSVEISGLYEQYF

J: TRBJ2-3
V: TRBV4-1
CDR3: CASSPWTRGTDTQYF

J: TRBJ2-7
V: TRBV5-4
CDR3: CASSRTEIDEQYF

J: TRBJ2-1
V: TRBV6-5
CDR3: CASSYGGGSEQFF

J: TRBJ1-5
V: TRBV7-8
CDR3: CASSFYARLNNQPQHF

J: TRBJ2-1
V: TRBV25-1
CDR3: CASSPLILAGDYEQFF

J: TRBJ1-5
V: TRBV4-1
CDR3: CASSLGGFNQPQHF

J: TRBJ2-5
V: TRBV29-1
CDR3: CSVEEPTTGSQTQYF

J: TRBJ1-5
V: TRBV29-1
CDR3: CSVPQERNNQPQHF

J: TRBJ1-2
V: TRBV2
CDR3: CASKAVTNYGYTF

J: TRBJ2-2
V: TRBV15
CDR3: CATSGRDRGLDGELFF

J: TRBJ2-1
V: TRBV4-1
CDR3: CASSQGHNEQFF

J: TRBJ2-5
V: TRBV5-6
CDR3: CASSLESGGQETQYF

J: TRBJ2-7
V: TRBV13
CDR3: CASSPSGYEQYF